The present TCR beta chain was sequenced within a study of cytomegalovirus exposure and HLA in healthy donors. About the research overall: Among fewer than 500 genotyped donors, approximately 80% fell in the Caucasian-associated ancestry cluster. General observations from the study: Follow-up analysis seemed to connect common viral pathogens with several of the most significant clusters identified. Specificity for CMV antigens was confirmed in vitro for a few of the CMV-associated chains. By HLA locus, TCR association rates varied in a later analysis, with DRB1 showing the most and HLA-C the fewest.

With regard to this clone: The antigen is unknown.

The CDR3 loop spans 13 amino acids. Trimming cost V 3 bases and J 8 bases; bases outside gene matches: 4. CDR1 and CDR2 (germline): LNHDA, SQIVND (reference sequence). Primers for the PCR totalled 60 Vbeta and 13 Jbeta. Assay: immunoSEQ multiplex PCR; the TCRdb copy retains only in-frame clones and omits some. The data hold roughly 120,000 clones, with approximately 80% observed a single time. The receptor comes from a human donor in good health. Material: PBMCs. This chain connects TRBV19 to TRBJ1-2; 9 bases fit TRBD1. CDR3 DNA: TGTGCCAGTAGTATGGGACAGGGCTGGGGCTACACCTTC. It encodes CASSMGQGWGYTF.